The 20 T cell receptor beta chains reported below all come from one sample, sequenced in a study of T-cell memory formation after mild COVID-19. TCRdb analysed the 5' RACE reads with MiXCR anew, one entry per CDR3 protein. Among 400,000 to 500,000 distinct CDR3 sequences listed, roughly 26% were seen once. The sample comprised PBMCs or a T cell subset sorted from them (not recorded which). Receptor source: an adult woman who had mild COVID-19 (a few samples of this study predate the infection). Cell type and time point are not known.

There are a few counts of this clonotype. The rearrangement uses TRBV5-5 and TRBJ1-4; D perhaps matches TRBD1 (5 bases). V lost 0 bases to trimming and J lost 8 bases, with 14 bases between them. The CDR3 spans 15 residues. Germline CDR1 SGHKS, CDR2 YYEKEE (reference sequence). The CDR3 sequence is CASSLAGRFEEKLFF. CDR3 DNA: TGTGCCAGCAGCTTGGCGGGACGGTTTGAAGAAAAACTGTTTTTT.

The genes are TRBV7-2 and TRBJ2-1; D not resolved. V lost 2 bases and J 11 bases, leaving 10 bases between the germline ends. The CDR3 extends over 12 amino acids. The germline V gene has CDR1 SGHTA and CDR2 FQGNSA. CDR3 coding DNA: TGTGCCAGCAGCTTATATGGGTCACAGCAGTTCTTC. Protein product: CASSLYGSQQFF.

This chain uses TRBV18 with TRBJ2-3; tentative D call: TRBD1 (6 bases). Trimming stripped 2 bases from V and 5 bases from J, with 8 bases between. This CDR3 region has 13 residues. From germline, CDR1 is KGHSH and CDR2 LQKENI. The CDR3 is CASSPYREDTQYF. CDR3 nucleotide sequence: TGTGCCAGCTCACCATACAGGGAAGATACGCAGTATTTT.

This clonotype has just one count. This chain joins TRBV18 and TRBJ1-1; 9 nucleotides match TRBD1. The CDR3 length is 13 residues. Germline lookup yields CDR1 KGHSH and CDR2 LQKENI. J gave up 6 bases and V 3 bases, and 2 bases lay outside the gene matches. CDR3 nucleotides: TGTGCCAGCTCACCGGGGACAGGGCCTGAAGCTTTCTTT. This gives the protein CASSPGTGPEAFF.

A few counts support this clonotype. The V and J genes are TRBV7-9 and TRBJ2-3; 14 nucleotides line up with TRBD2. Germline assignment: CDR1 SEHNR and CDR2 FQNEAQ (reference sequence). This CDR3 has 19 residues. The trim removed 0 bases at V and 1 base at J, leaving 6 bases unmatched. The CDR3 bases are TGTGCCAGCAGCTTAGCACGACTAGCGGGGGGGCCGGGCACAGATACGCAGTATTTT. Translation: CASSLARLAGGPGTDTQYF.

J is TRBJ1-5 and V is TRBV7-2; D is undetermined. CDR1 and CDR2 (germline): SGHTA, FQGNSA. V shed 5 bases and J shed 0 bases, with 8 bases lying between them. CDR3 length: 14 amino acids. CDR3 sequence reads: CASSPRTSNQPQHF. The CDR3 DNA reads TGTGCCAGCAGCCCCCGTACTAGCAATCAGCCCCAGCATTTT.

The V call is TRBV12-3 or TRBV12-4, the J call TRBJ1-1; TRBD1 matches at 7 bases. The junction had 6 bases not matched to a gene; V was cut back by 3 bases and J by 5 bases. The length of the CDR3 is 14 residues. The CDR3 sequence is CASSFSPQGTEAFF. CDR3 nucleotide sequence: TGTGCCAGCAGTTTCTCTCCACAGGGGACTGAAGCTTTCTTT.

The chain has TRBV19 and TRBJ2-2; no firm D call. V was clipped by 9 bases and J by 3 bases, with 20 bases between them. Germline CDR1 LNHDA, CDR2 SQIVND (reference sequence). There are 16 residues in the CDR3. CDR3 in amino acids: CASAYDGWTDTGELFF. The CDR3 nucleotides read TGTGCCAGCGCTTACGATGGTTGGACGGACACCGGGGAGCTGTTTTTT.

Only one count was recorded for this clonotype. The chain links TRBV5-1 to TRBJ1-6; 9 bases agree with TRBD1. The CDR3 has 16 residues. V gave up 4 bases and J gave up 9 bases; unmatched junction bases: 11. CDR1 is SGHRS, CDR2 YFSETQ, per germline. CDR3: CASSPQSATGGSPLHF. The CDR3 nucleotides read TGCGCCAGCAGCCCACAGTCTGCGACAGGGGGTTCACCCCTCCACTTT.

The chain combines TRBV6-2 or TRBV6-3 with TRBJ1-1; D gene ambiguous. The ends were cut back, 7 bases at V and 0 bases at J, with 15 bases in the middle. CDR3 length equals 15 residues. Looked up from germline, CDR1 is MNHEY and CDR2 is SVGEGT. The CDR3 region is CASNTIWGVNTEAFF. CDR3 DNA sequence: TGTGCCAGCAACACAATTTGGGGAGTGAACACTGAAGCTTTCTTT.

This clonotype was counted between two and nine times. The J gene is TRBJ2-6, the V gene TRBV7-2, with 10 nucleotides matching TRBD2. J lost 5 bases, V lost 5 bases, and 18 bases had no gene match. Germline-derived CDR1 and CDR2 are SGHTA and FQGNSA. This CDR3 is built from 20 residues. The CDR3 spells CASSPITIAGGVTWANVLTF. CDR3 nucleotide sequence: TGTGCCAGCAGCCCCATCACGATAGCGGGAGGCGTAACCTGGGCCAACGTCCTGACTTTC. The full variable domain, rest sourced from reference TRBV7-2 and TRBJ2-6, is GAGVSQSPSNKVTEKGKDVELRCDPISGHTALYWYRQSLGQGLEFLIYFQGNSAPDKSGLPSDRFSAERTGGSVSTLTIQRTQQEDSAVYLCASSPITIAGGVTWANVLTFGAGSRLTVL.

This clonotype was seen only a few times. The rearrangement uses TRBV7-9 and TRBJ2-1, with D possibly TRBD2 on 6 matching bases. Trimming removed 3 bases from V and 4 bases from J, with 16 bases in between. Germline V gene lookup returns CDR1 SEHNR and CDR2 FQNEAQ (reference sequence). The CDR3 extends over 16 amino acids. The CDR3 DNA reads as TGTGCCAGCAGCTTTGCCGGGACTTTAGTATACAATGAGCAGTTCTTC. It codes for CASSFAGTLVYNEQFF.

The J gene is TRBJ2-7, the V gene TRBV27; possible D gene TRBD2, 5 bases. The CDR3 has 13 amino acids. V dropped 3 bases and J dropped 2 bases, with 8 bases sitting between them. The germline V gene has CDR1 MNHEY and CDR2 SMNVEV (reference sequence). DNA of the CDR3: TGTGCCAGCAGTTTGAGGGCTACCTACGAGCAGTACTTC. It translates to CASSLRATYEQYF.

V is TRBV5-1 and J is TRBJ2-4; 8 bases fit TRBD1. CDR3 length equals 16 residues. V lost 4 bases and J lost 5; bases outside the gene matches: 11. CDR1 is SGHRS, CDR2 YFSETQ, per germline. The CDR3 DNA is TGCGCCAGCAGCCCTGGGACAGGAGGCTTGGAAAACATTCAGTACTTC. Amino acids: CASSPGTGGLENIQYF.

The J gene is TRBJ2-7, the V gene TRBV4-3; TRBD2 aligns across 7 bases. Germline V gene lookup returns CDR1 LGHNA and CDR2 YSLEER. Trimming took 0 bases from V and 1 from J; bases not matched to a gene: 6. The CDR3 contains 16 residues. The CDR3, as DNA: TGCGCCAGCAGCCAAGATCTTGCGGGAGTTTCCTACGAGCAGTACTTC. As protein: CASSQDLAGVSYEQYF.

In its sample, this clonotype was seen a few times. The chain carries TRBV5-6 and TRBJ2-3, with 10 bases aligning to TRBD1. The CDR3 sequence is 15 residues long. Germline CDR1 is SGHDT and CDR2 is YYEEEE. After removal of 1 base from V and 5 bases from J, the junction contained 4 bases not matched to a gene. The CDR3 loop reads CASSLLDRGRDTQYF. The CDR3 nucleotides read TGTGCCAGCAGCTTGCTGGACAGGGGGAGAGATACGCAGTATTTT.

In this sample, this clonotype turned up a few times. The rearrangement uses TRBV20-1 and TRBJ2-1; 7 bases are shared with TRBD2. The junction had 7 bases not matched to a gene; V was cut back by 3 bases and J by 2 bases. Germline V lookup: CDR1 DFQATT, CDR2 SNEGSKA (reference sequence). The CDR3 extends over 15 amino acids. The CDR3 DNA follows: TGCAGTGCTAGCCTCTCTAGCGGTGCCTACAATGAGCAGTTCTTC. Translating it yields CSASLSSGAYNEQFF.

CDR3 DNA: TGTGCCAGCACCAATGGAGGCAGCTCCTACGAGCAGTACTTC. It translates to CASTNGGSSYEQYF. This chain joins TRBV2 and TRBJ2-7; a possible D gene is TRBD2 (5 bases). The CDR3 is 14 amino acids. V was cut by 7 bases and J by 0 bases, with 13 bases left in between. Germline V gene sequence: CDR1 SNHLY, CDR2 FYNNEI.

The chain has TRBV6-5 and TRBJ2-7, with 8 nucleotides matching TRBD2. From germline, CDR1 is MNHEY and CDR2 SVGAGI. Unmatched junction bases numbered 16, after V lost 10 bases and J lost 5 bases. The CDR3 is 15 amino acids. Here the CDR3 DNA reads TGTGCCACCCAAGAGAAGCGGGAGTTTTCCAACGAGCAGTACTTC. Its translation is CATQEKREFSNEQYF.

In this sample, this clonotype turned up a few times. Here the CDR3 reads CSARRTENSPLHF. The CDR3 nucleotides are TGCAGTGCTAGACGGACGGAGAATTCACCCCTCCACTTT. This rearrangement joins TRBV20-1 to TRBJ1-6; no definite D call. The CDR3 has 13 amino acids. Per germline, CDR1 DFQATT and CDR2 SNEGSKA (reference sequence). Trimming shortened V by 2 bases and J by 7 bases, and 9 bases separated the two germline ends.